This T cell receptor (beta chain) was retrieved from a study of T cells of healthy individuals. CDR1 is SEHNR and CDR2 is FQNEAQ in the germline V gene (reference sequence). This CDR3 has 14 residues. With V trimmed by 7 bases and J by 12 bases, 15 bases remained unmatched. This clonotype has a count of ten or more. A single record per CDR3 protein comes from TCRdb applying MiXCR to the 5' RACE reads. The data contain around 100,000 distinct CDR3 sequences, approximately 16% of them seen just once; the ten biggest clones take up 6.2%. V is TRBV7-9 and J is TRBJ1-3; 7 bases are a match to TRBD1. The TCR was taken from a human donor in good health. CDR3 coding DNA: TGTGCCAGCAACCAGACAGGGACGGCGGGAGACATATATTTT. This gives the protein CASNQTGTAGDIYF.